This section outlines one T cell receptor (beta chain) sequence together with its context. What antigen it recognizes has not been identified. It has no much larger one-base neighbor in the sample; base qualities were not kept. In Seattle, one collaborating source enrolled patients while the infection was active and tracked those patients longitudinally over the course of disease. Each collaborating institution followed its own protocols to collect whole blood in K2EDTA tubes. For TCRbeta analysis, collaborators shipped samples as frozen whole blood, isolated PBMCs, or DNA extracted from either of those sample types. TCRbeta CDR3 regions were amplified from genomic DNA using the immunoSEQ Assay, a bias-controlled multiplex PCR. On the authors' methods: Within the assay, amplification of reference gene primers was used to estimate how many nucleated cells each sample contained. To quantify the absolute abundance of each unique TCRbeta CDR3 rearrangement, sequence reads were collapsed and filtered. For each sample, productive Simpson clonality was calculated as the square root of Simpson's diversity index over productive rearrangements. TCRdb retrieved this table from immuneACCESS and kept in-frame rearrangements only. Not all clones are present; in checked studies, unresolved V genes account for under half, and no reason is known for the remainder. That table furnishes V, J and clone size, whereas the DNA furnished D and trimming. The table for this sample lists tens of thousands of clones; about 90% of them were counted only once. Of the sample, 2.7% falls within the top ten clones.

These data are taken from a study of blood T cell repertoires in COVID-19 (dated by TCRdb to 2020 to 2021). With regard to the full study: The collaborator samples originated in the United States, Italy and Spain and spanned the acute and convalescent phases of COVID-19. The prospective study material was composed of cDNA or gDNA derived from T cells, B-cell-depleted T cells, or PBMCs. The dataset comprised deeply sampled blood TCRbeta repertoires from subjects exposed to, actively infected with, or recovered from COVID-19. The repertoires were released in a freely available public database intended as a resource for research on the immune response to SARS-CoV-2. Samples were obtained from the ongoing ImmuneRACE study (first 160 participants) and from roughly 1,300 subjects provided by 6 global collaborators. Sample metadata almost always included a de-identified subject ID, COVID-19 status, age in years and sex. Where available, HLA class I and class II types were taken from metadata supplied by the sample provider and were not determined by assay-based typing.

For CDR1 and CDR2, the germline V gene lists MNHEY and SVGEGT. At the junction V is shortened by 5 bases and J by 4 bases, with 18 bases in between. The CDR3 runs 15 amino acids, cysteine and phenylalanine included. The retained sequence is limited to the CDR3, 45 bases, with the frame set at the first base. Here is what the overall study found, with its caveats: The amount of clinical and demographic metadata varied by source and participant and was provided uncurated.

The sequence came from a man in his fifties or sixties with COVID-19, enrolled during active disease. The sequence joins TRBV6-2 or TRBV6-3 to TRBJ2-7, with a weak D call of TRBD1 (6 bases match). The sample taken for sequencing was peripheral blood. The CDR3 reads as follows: CASSPARTVYYEQYF. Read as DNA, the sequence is TGTGCCAGCAGTCCCGCCCGGACAGTTTATTACGAGCAGTACTTC.